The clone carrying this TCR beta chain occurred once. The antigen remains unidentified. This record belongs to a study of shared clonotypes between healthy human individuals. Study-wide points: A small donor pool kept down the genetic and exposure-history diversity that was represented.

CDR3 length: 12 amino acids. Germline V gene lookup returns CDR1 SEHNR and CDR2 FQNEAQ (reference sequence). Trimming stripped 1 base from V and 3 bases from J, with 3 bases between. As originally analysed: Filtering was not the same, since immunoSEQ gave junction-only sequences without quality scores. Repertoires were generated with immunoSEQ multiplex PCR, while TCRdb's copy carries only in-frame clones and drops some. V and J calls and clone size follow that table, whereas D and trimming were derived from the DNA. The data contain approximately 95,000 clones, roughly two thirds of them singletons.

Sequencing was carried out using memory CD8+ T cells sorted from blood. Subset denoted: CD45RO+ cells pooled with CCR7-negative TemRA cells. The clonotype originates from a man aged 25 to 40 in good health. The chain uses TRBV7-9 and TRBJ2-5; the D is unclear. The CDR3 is CASSLGKETQYF. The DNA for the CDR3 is TGTGCCAGCAGCTTAGGGAAAGAGACCCAGTACTTC.